Listed below are T cell receptor beta chains from one sample, sequenced in a study of PD-1 blockade in classical Hodgkin lymphoma. Measured with immunoSEQ multiplex PCR; TCRdb has only the in-frame clones, and not every one. The data hold 25,000 to 30,000 clones, with roughly 76% observed a single time. The sample consisted of peripheral blood mononuclear cells (PBMCs), taken before the second cycle of nivolumab. These receptors all stem from a human donor with classical Hodgkin lymphoma. Both conserved end residues are part of each CDR3. A D gene is named only where the DNA matches it firmly. Only some rows state a clone size, as once, few, many or a class for expanded clones.

TGTGCCAGCAGCCCTGAGGCAGGGCCTAATCAGCCCCAGCATTTT	CASSPEAGPNQPQHF	TRBV7-2	TRBJ1-5	-	-
TGTGCCAGCTCACCCGACAGCTTCGATGAGCAGTTCTTC	CASSPDSFDEQFF	TRBV18	TRBJ2-1	many	-
TGTGCCAGCAGCCCCTACAGAGCGGATTTGACTGAAGCTTTCTTT	CASSPYRADLTEAFF	TRBV7-9	TRBJ1-1	-	-
TGTGCCAGCAGTTTATTGGGGAGCGGATCCGGCCGCAATCAGCCCCAGCATTTT	CASSLLGSGSGRNQPQHF	TRBV27	TRBJ1-5	-	-
TGTGCCAGCAGTGAAGATCGGGCTAGCGGGGGCTACGAGCAGTACTTC	CASSEDRASGGYEQYF	TRBV6-1	TRBJ2-7	few	TRBD2
TGCGCCAGCAGCCTTCGACAGGGGGCGTTCAATGAGCAGTTCTTC	CASSLRQGAFNEQFF	TRBV4-1	TRBJ2-1	-	TRBD1
TGTGCCAGCTCTCGGGACCCCAATAGCAATCAGCCCCAGCATTTT	CASSRDPNSNQPQHF	TRBV18	TRBJ1-5	-	-
TGTGCCAGCTCACCCCAGGGCAGTCTGAATGAGCAGTTCTTC	CASSPQGSLNEQFF	TRBV18	TRBJ2-1	-	-
TGTGCCAGCACTCAAGGCGGGGGGCTGAGCTCCTATAATTCACCCCTCCACTTT	CASTQGGGLSSYNSPLHF	TRBV7-9	TRBJ1-6	-	-
TGTGCCAGCAGTTTAAGGGTGTCGGCTAGGAGTGAGACCCAGTACTTC	CASSLRVSARSETQYF	TRBV6-5	TRBJ2-5	few	-
TGTGCCAGCAGCGTAGTAGGTAGCGGGGCAGATACGCAGTATTTT	CASSVVGSGADTQYF	TRBV9	TRBJ2-3	-	TRBD2
TGTGCTGATAGGGGGGGCGGCACTGAAGCTTTCTTT	CADRGGGTEAFF	TRBV2	TRBJ1-1	-	-
TGTGCCAGTAGTTTTGGGACAGGGCATCTCACAGATACGCAGTATTTT	CASSFGTGHLTDTQYF	TRBV19	TRBJ2-3	-	TRBD1
TGTGCCAGCAGCTTGGAACAAAGGAACACTGAAGCTTTCTTT	CASSLEQRNTEAFF	TRBV5-4	TRBJ1-1	-	-
TGTGCCAGCAGCTTATCCTGGCAGGGGCCCTATGGCTACACCTTC	CASSLSWQGPYGYTF	TRBV7-2	TRBJ1-2	-	-
TGTGCCAGCAGTGGCGGTCGGGACAGGCTGAACACTGAAGCTTTCTTT	CASSGGRDRLNTEAFF	TRBV28	TRBJ1-1	-	TRBD1
TGCAGCGTTGTCAGCAGGGGGTATTCCCAGTACTTC	CSVVSRGYSQYF	TRBV29-1	TRBJ2-5	-	TRBD1
TGTGCCAGCAGCGCACAAGACAGGGCGAGAAATACGCAGTATTTT	CASSAQDRARNTQYF	TRBV9	TRBJ2-3	-	TRBD1
TGTGCCAGCAGCCTCAACCCCTCCGACGCTGAAGCTTTCTTT	CASSLNPSDAEAFF	TRBV4-2	TRBJ1-1	few	-
TGTGCCAGCAGTTCTCGGGTAAGGGGCACTGAAGCTTTCTTT	CASSSRVRGTEAFF	TRBV6-5	TRBJ1-1	-	-
TGCGCCAGCAGCTGGGGACAGGGCAACTATGGCTACACCTTC	CASSWGQGNYGYTF	TRBV5-1	TRBJ1-2	once	TRBD1
TGTGCCAGCAGCTTAATTGGTCGAGGCGCCACAGATACGCGGTATTTT	CASSLIGRGATDTRYF	TRBV7-3	TRBJ2-3	-	-
TGTGCCAGCAGCCAACAGGGAGCCGGCACAGATACGCAGTATTTT	CASSQQGAGTDTQYF	TRBV5-4	TRBJ2-3	-	-
TGTGCCAGCAGTTTAGTGACAGGGGCCAGCAATCAGCCCCAGCATTTT	CASSLVTGASNQPQHF	TRBV28	TRBJ1-5	-	TRBD1
TGTGCCAGCAGTTACTCCGCGGGGAGCACAGATACGCAGTATTTT	CASSYSAGSTDTQYF	TRBV6-5	TRBJ2-3	-	-
TGTGCCAGCAGTCCACCCTCCGGCCTCCGCGGAGTGTTCTATGGCTACACCTTC	CASSPPSGLRGVFYGYTF	TRBV28	TRBJ1-2	once	-
TGTGCCAGCAGTAAACAGGGGAGTCAGCCCCAGCATTTT	CASSKQGSQPQHF	TRBV2	TRBJ1-5	-	TRBD1
TGTGCCAGCAGCTACTCCAGAGGCCTAGAAGCTTTCTTT	CASSYSRGLEAFF	TRBV5-5	TRBJ1-1	-	-
TGTGCCAGCTCGCTTGAACAGGGGTATGAGCAGTTCTTC	CASSLEQGYEQFF	TRBV18	TRBJ2-1	-	TRBD1
TGTGCCAGCAGCTTCCGGACTGGGATTAGGTTCTTT	CASSFRTGIRFF	TRBV11-2	TRBJ1-1	few	-
TGTGCCAGCAGCTGGGAGGGGGTCGGGGAGCTGTTTTTT	CASSWEGVGELFF	TRBV7-8	TRBJ2-2	-	-
TGTGCCAGCAGTTTATCGCCGGGACAGGGAGATGGCTACACCTTC	CASSLSPGQGDGYTF	TRBV27	TRBJ1-2	-	TRBD1
TGTGCCAGCAGTACAGGTTACAATCAGCCCCAGCATTTT	CASSTGYNQPQHF	TRBV27	TRBJ1-5	-	-
TGTGCCAGCAGTCCACAGGGATATGAGCAGTTCTTC	CASSPQGYEQFF	TRBV5-5	TRBJ2-1	-	-
TGTGCCAGTACCCGCGAAAGCTCTGGGGCCAACGTCCTGACTTTC	CASTRESSGANVLTF	TRBV19	TRBJ2-6	-	-
TGTGCCAGCAGTCCAGCGGGGGGCCCTTTGGGGCAGCCCGGGGAGCTGTTTTTT	CASSPAGGPLGQPGELFF	TRBV28	TRBJ2-2	-	TRBD2